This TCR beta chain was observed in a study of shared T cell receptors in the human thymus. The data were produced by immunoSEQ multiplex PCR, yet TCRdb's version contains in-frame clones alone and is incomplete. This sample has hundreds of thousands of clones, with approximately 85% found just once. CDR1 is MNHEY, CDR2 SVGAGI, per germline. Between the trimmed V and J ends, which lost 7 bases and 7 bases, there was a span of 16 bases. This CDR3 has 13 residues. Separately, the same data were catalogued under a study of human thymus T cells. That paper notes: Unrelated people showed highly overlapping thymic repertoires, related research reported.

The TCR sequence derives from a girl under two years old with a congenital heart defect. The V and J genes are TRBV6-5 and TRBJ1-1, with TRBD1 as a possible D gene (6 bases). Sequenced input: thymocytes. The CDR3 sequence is CASNHRRGFEAFF. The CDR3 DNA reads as TGTGCCAGCAATCATAGAAGGGGGTTTGAAGCTTTCTTT.